The following is a T cell receptor (beta chain) sequence with its context. What it recognizes is unknown. These data belong to a study of response to subunit inactivated influenza vaccine. Findings of the study overall: Authors suggested each seasonal flu vaccination may recruit only limited numbers of new T cells.

TCRdb called the RT-PCR reads again in MiXCR, with one record for every CDR3 protein. The sample contains just over 300,000 distinct CDR3 sequences, 21% of which appear only once. In germline, CDR1 is SGHTS, CDR2 YDEGEE. The CDR3 totals 14 residues. The ends were cut back, 3 bases at V and 4 bases at J, with 11 bases in the middle. V gene TRBV5-8 combines with J gene TRBJ1-5; D possibly corresponds to TRBD1 (5 bases). The TCR comes from a man in his fifties or sixties who received an inactivated influenza vaccine. The sequencing used PBMCs from blood, collected roughly 20 months after vaccination. CDR3 nucleotide sequence: TGTGCCAGCAGCTGGGGACGGCAAAATCAGCCCCAGCATTTT. This sequence encodes CASSWGRQNQPQHF.